This T cell receptor beta chain was sequenced for a study of metastatic and nonmetastatic thyroid tumors. Patients were all untreated before their thyroid surgery. The length of the CDR3 is 14 residues. The J segment lost 4 bases and the V segment lost 6 bases, leaving 6 bases of the junction unmatched. Germline-derived CDR1 and CDR2 are SNHLY and FYNNEI. This clone was seen repeatedly, ten times or more. TCRdb reprocessed the PCR reads via MiXCR. The data hold some 64,000 clones, with approximately 4% observed a single time. The receptor comes from a female donor with papillary thyroid cancer or a benign thyroid nodule (not recorded which). Some clones in this sample may be carry-over from other donors' samples. The V and J genes are TRBV2 and TRBJ2-5, with 9 bases that match TRBD1. Sequenced material: blood. CDR3 sequence: CASSLQGAGETQYF. The CDR3 bases are TGTGCCAGCAGCCTACAGGGGGCGGGAGAGACCCAGTACTTC.